Here is one T cell receptor beta chain with its context. This specimen comes from a study of blood T cell repertoires in COVID-19. Study-wide background: There were acute and convalescent COVID-19 samples, and they came from the United States, Italy and Spain.

The V gene end was trimmed by 5 bases and the J gene end by 2 bases; junction bases not matched to a gene: 7. The CDR3 sequence is 16 residues long. Germline CDR1 reads SGHRS; CDR2 reads YFSETQ. In the original analysis: Amplification with reference gene primers provided the estimates of nucleated cell counts. Sequencing was performed with immunoSEQ multiplex PCR; in TCRdb, only in-frame clones are kept and a portion is missing. V and J calls and clone size are given by that table; D and trimming were obtained from the DNA. The table includes tens of thousands of clones, 88% detected once. Sequences were obtained from peripheral blood. The sequence was obtained from a man between 60 and 75 years old with active COVID-19. J is TRBJ2-1 and V is TRBV5-1; 10 bases are shared with TRBD2. The CDR3 region is CASSSIAGGTYNEQFF. CDR3 nucleotides: TGCGCCAGCAGTTCAATAGCGGGAGGCACCTACAATGAGCAGTTCTTC.